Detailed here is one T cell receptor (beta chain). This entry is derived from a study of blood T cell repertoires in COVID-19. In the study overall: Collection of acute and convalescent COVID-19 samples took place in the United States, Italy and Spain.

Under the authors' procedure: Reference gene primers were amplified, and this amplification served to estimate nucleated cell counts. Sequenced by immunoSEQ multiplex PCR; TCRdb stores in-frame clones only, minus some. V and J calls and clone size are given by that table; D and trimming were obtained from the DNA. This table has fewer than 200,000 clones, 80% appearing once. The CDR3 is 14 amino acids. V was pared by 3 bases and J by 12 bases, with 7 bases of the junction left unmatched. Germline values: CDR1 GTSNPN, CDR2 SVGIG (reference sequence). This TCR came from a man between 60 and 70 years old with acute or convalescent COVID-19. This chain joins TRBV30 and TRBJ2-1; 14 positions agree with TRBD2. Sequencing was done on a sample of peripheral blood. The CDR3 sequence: CAWRGLAGARGQFF. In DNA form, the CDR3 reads TGTGCCTGGAGGGGACTAGCGGGAGCCAGGGGGCAGTTCTTC.